The rows below give T cell receptor beta chains drawn from one sample of a study of graft-versus-host responses after intestinal transplantation. Clones were sequenced by immunoSEQ multiplex PCR, and TCRdb holds only the in-frame ones, with some missing. The data show about 45,000 clones, roughly nine tenths seen once. The sequenced sample was PBMCs, obtained 524 days after transplant. Receptors were obtained from a human patient who received an intestinal transplant, so some T cells may come from the graft donor. Each CDR3 is given with its conserved first and last residue. Fields, in order: D gene, clone size, J gene, V gene, CDR3 protein, CDR3 DNA. A D gene is named only where the DNA matches it firmly. Expanded clones are given a class, and other clones once, few, many or no size at all.

>.|.|TRBJ2-5|TRBV6-6
CASSYRGHSQETQYF
TGTGCCAGCAGTTACAGGGGCCATAGCCAAGAGACCCAGTACTTC
>.|.|TRBJ2-5|TRBV6-5
CASSPGPLETQYF
TGTGCCAGCAGCCCGGGCCCCTTGGAGACCCAGTACTTC
>.|.|TRBJ1-5|TRBV19
CASSIGVTAGGHQPQHF
TGTGCCAGTAGTATAGGAGTAACAGCGGGGGGGCATCAGCCCCAGCATTTT
>TRBD2|.|TRBJ2-7|TRBV4-2
CASSQELSLAGDEQYF
TGTGCCAGCAGCCAAGAGCTGTCGCTAGCGGGAGACGAGCAGTACTTC
>.|.|TRBJ1-2|TRBV5-4
CASSFNLGDNGYTF
TGTGCCAGCAGCTTCAACCTAGGGGATAATGGCTACACCTTC
>.|.|TRBJ1-4|TRBV27
CASSWNRPREKLFF
TGTGCCAGCAGCTGGAACAGGCCTAGAGAAAAACTGTTTTTT
>.|.|TRBJ2-1|TRBV29-1
CSVEDQSVRGPPYNEQFF
TGCAGCGTTGAAGATCAGAGCGTGCGGGGCCCCCCCTACAATGAGCAGTTCTTC
>.|.|TRBJ2-7|TRBV19
CASSMVRDYEQYF
TGTGCCAGTAGTATGGTTAGGGATTACGAGCAGTACTTC
>TRBD1|.|TRBJ1-1|TRBV11-2
CASRDPGQGAEAFF
TGTGCCAGCAGGGATCCGGGACAGGGCGCTGAAGCTTTCTTT
>.|.|TRBJ2-5|TRBV6-1
CASRDGALWMETQYF
TGTGCCAGCCGGGACGGCGCCCTTTGGATGGAGACCCAGTACTTC
>.|.|TRBJ2-1|TRBV6-1
CASSEEGANYNEQFF
TGTGCCAGCAGTGAAGAAGGGGCTAACTACAATGAGCAGTTCTTC
>.|once|TRBJ1-4|TRBV5-8
CASSLGGATNEKLFF
TGTGCCAGCAGCTTGGGAGGGGCAACTAATGAAAAACTGTTTTTT
>.|.|TRBJ1-2|TRBV29-1
CSVETGYGYTF
TGCAGCGTTGAAACTGGCTATGGCTACACCTTC
>.|.|TRBJ1-5|TRBV19
CASSIGLHSNQPQHF
TGTGCCAGTAGTATAGGACTACATAGCAATCAGCCCCAGCATTTT
>TRBD1|.|TRBJ2-7|TRBV5-6
CASSFGQAYEQYF
TGTGCCAGCAGCTTCGGACAGGCCTACGAGCAGTACTTC
>.|.|TRBJ1-1|TRBV5-5
CASSLGKGTEAFF
TGTGCCAGCAGCTTAGGAAAGGGGACTGAAGCTTTCTTT
>TRBD1|once|TRBJ2-1|TRBV25-1
CASSVIRTDRESNEQFF
TGTGCCAGCAGTGTGATTAGAACGGACAGGGAATCCAATGAGCAGTTCTTC
>TRBD1|.|TRBJ2-3|TRBV4-3
CASSQVVGGQDTQYF
TGCGCCAGCAGCCAAGTGGTAGGGGGCCAAGATACGCAGTATTTT
>.|.|TRBJ1-2|TRBV30
CAWSVLSGIQVTRGYTF
TGTGCCTGGAGTGTACTCTCAGGTATACAGGTTACAAGGGGCTACACCTTC
>TRBD2|.|TRBJ2-5|TRBV18
CASSPLLAGKETQYF
TGTGCCAGCTCACCACTTCTAGCGGGTAAAGAGACCCAGTACTTC
>.|.|TRBJ2-7|TRBV9
CASSVEPLGNYEQYF
TGTGCCAGCAGCGTAGAGCCCCTCGGGAACTACGAGCAGTACTTC
>TRBD1|.|TRBJ2-7|TRBV28
CASSNGQGYEQYF
TGTGCCAGCAGTAATGGACAGGGGTACGAGCAGTACTTC
>.|.|TRBJ2-5|TRBV18
CASSPFEAVGDQYF
TGTGCCAGCTCACCGTTCGAGGCGGTTGGGGACCAGTACTTC
>.|.|TRBJ2-1|TRBV2
CASRDQLGPFNEQFF
TGTGCCAGCAGGGATCAACTAGGGCCTTTTAATGAGCAGTTCTTC
>TRBD2|.|TRBJ2-3|TRBV19
CASSIAGGSTDTQYF
TGTGCCAGTAGTATAGCGGGAGGGAGCACAGATACGCAGTATTTT
>TRBD1|.|TRBJ2-2|TRBV9
CASSVAGQGKSGELFF
TGTGCCAGCAGCGTAGCTGGACAGGGGAAGTCCGGGGAGCTGTTTTTT
>.|once|TRBJ1-1|TRBV9
CASSVPVMGMNTEAFF
TGTGCCAGCAGCGTCCCGGTGATGGGGATGAACACTGAAGCTTTCTTT
>.|.|TRBJ2-6|TRBV5-1
CASSSKGSGANVLTF
TGCGCCAGCAGCTCCAAGGGGTCTGGGGCCAACGTCCTGACTTTC
>.|.|TRBJ2-1|TRBV19
CASSTSGDLYNEQFF
TGTGCCAGTAGTACGTCGGGGGACCTCTACAATGAGCAGTTCTTC
>.|.|TRBJ2-7|TRBV4-3
CASSQDSLGLSEQYF
TGCGCCAGCAGCCAAGACAGTCTCGGCCTTTCCGAGCAGTACTTC
>.|.|TRBJ2-7|TRBV18
CASSQGQSDYEQYF
TGTGCCAGCTCACAAGGACAGTCAGACTACGAGCAGTACTTC
>TRBD2|.|TRBJ2-3|TRBV7-8
CASSFLAGPTDTQYF
TGTGCCAGCAGTTTCCTAGCGGGGCCCACAGATACGCAGTATTTT
>.|.|TRBJ1-1|TRBV28
CASSSVGTRSEAFF
TGTGCCAGCAGTTCGGTGGGGACCCGTTCTGAAGCTTTCTTT
>.|.|TRBJ2-1|TRBV5-1
CASSLHDEQFF
TGCGCCAGCAGCTTGCACGATGAGCAGTTCTTC
>.|.|TRBJ2-5|TRBV11-2
CASSLVTGWGQETQYF
TGTGCCAGCAGCTTAGTCACAGGCTGGGGGCAAGAGACCCAGTACTTC
>.|.|TRBJ2-2|TRBV6-4
CASSVSGGELFF
TGTGCCAGCAGTGTGAGCGGCGGGGAGCTGTTTTTT
>.|once|TRBJ2-6|TRBV29-1
CSVANRAGANVLTF
TGCAGCGTTGCGAACAGGGCCGGGGCCAACGTCCTGACTTTC
>TRBD2|.|TRBJ2-2|TRBV18
CASSPIPGTAGAGELFF
TGTGCCAGCTCACCTATCCCTGGGACGGCGGGGGCCGGGGAGCTGTTTTTT
>.|.|TRBJ2-4|TRBV7-2
CASSPLGLAKNIQYF
TGTGCCAGCAGCCCACTCGGGCTAGCCAAAAACATTCAGTACTTC
>TRBD2|.|TRBJ2-1|TRBV28
CASTPGTSVHNEQFF
TGTGCCAGCACCCCGGGGACTAGCGTTCACAATGAGCAGTTCTTC
>.|.|TRBJ1-2|TRBV12-1
CASSFEPFENPQKPRKDYGYTF
TGTGCCAGCAGCTTTGAACCTTTTGAAAATCCCCAGAAGCCCAGGAAGGACTATGGCTACACCTTC
>.|.|TRBJ2-5|TRBV6-5
CASSWGKGSETQYF
TGTGCCAGCAGCTGGGGAAAAGGGTCAGAGACCCAGTACTTC
>TRBD2|.|TRBJ2-1|TRBV6-6
CASSPLASGRNEQFF
TGTGCCAGCAGTCCGCTGGCTAGCGGGAGGAATGAGCAGTTCTTC
>.|.|TRBJ2-7|TRBV27
CASSTKDGTYEQYF
TGTGCCAGCTCCACCAAGGACGGTACCTACGAGCAGTACTTC
>.|.|TRBJ1-4|TRBV19
CARPPLGPLPNEKLFF
TGTGCCAGACCCCCCCTAGGGCCCCTACCCAATGAAAAACTGTTTTTT
>TRBD1|.|TRBJ2-5|TRBV4-2
CASSSRQGQETQYF
TGTGCCAGCAGCTCCCGACAGGGGCAAGAGACCCAGTACTTC